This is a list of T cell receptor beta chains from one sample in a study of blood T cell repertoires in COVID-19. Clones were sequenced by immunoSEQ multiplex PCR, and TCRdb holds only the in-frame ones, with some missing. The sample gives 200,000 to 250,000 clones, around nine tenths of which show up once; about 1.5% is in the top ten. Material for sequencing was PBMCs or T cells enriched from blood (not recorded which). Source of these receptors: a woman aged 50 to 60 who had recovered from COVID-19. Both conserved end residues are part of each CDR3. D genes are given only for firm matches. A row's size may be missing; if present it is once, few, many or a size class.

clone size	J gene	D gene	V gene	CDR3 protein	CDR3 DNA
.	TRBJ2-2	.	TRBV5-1	CASSLGGLHLNTGELFF	TGCGCCAGCAGCCTTGGAGGACTCCATCTAAACACCGGGGAGCTGTTTTTT
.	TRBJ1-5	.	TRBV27	CASSLSGIVTGYNQPQHF	TGTGCCAGCAGTTTATCTGGTATTGTGACAGGATACAATCAGCCCCAGCATTTT
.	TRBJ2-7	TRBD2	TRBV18	CASSPNGLAGGYEQYF	TGTGCCAGCTCACCGAACGGACTAGCGGGAGGATACGAGCAGTACTTC
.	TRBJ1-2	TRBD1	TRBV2	CASSPRGQGAYGYTF	TGTGCCAGCAGTCCACGAGGCCAGGGGGCTTACGGCTACACCTTC
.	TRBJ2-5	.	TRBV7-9	CASSSTAPAGTQYF	TGTGCCAGCAGCTCTACCGCTCCTGCGGGGACCCAGTACTTC
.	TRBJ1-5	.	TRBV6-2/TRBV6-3	CASSQTGTISSNQPQHF	TGTGCCAGCAGCCAGACCGGGACAATAAGTAGCAATCAGCCCCAGCATTTT
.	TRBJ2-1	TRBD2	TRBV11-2	CASRLGRASYNEQFF	TGTGCCAGCAGATTAGGGAGGGCCTCCTACAATGAGCAGTTCTTC
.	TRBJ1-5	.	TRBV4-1	CASSPSLGGNQPQHF	TGCGCCAGCAGCCCATCTCTAGGGGGTAATCAGCCCCAGCATTTT
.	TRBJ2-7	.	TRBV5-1	CASSLEAGSGEQYF	TGCGCCAGCAGCTTGGAGGCAGGGTCGGGCGAGCAGTACTTC
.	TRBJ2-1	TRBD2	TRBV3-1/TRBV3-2	CASSLGLAGGLSDEQFF	TGTGCCAGCAGCCTGGGACTAGCGGGAGGGCTTAGTGATGAGCAGTTCTTC
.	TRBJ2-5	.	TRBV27	CASSLSQGTKYF	TGTGCCAGCAGTTTATCACAGGGTACCAAATACTTC
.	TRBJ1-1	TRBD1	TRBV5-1	CASSGDRGGRTEAFF	TGCGCCAGCAGCGGCGACAGGGGGGGCCGGACTGAAGCTTTCTTT
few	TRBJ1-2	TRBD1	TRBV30	CAWRTGGGGGYTF	TGTGCCTGGAGGACAGGGGGCGGTGGGGGCTACACCTTC
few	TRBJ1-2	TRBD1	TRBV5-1	CASSDYGQGAVGYTF	TGCGCCAGCAGCGACTACGGACAGGGGGCTGTTGGCTACACCTTC
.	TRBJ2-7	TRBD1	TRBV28	CASSLFGGTGSEQYF	TGTGCCAGCAGTTTATTTGGAGGGACAGGGAGCGAGCAGTACTTC
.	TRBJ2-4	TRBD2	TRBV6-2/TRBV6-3	CASSYSVSGRAPPKNIQYF	TGTGCCAGCAGTTACTCGGTTAGCGGGAGGGCCCCACCCAAAAACATTCAGTACTTC
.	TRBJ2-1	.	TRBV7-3	CASRTRRSSASYNEQFF	TGTGCCAGCAGAACAAGAAGATCTAGCGCGTCCTACAATGAGCAGTTCTTC
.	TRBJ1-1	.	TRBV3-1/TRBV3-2	CASSQSGQNTEAFF	TGTGCCAGCAGCCAATCGGGACAGAACACTGAAGCTTTCTTT
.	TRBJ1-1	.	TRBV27	CASSLGQSLNTEAFF	TGTGCCAGCAGTTTGGGGCAATCTTTGAACACTGAAGCTTTCTTT
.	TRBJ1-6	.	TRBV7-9	CASSTRQYSPLHF	TGTGCCAGCAGCACCAGACAGTACTCACCCCTCCACTTT
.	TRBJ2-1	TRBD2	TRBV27	CASGTSGSNNEQFF	TGTGCCAGTGGGACTAGCGGGAGTAACAATGAGCAGTTCTTC
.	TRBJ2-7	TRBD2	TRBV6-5	CASSRLAGEGNEQYF	TGTGCCAGCAGCCGGCTAGCGGGAGAAGGGAACGAGCAGTACTTC
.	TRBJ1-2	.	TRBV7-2	CASSLEGLDYGYTF	TGTGCCAGCAGCTTGGAGGGTTTGGACTATGGCTACACCTTC
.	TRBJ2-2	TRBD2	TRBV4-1	CASSQGEGGELFF	TGCGCCAGCAGCCAAGGGGAGGGCGGGGAGCTGTTTTTT
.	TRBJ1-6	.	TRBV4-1	CASSQNRDSIKGTNSPLHF	TGCGCCAGCAGCCAAAACCGGGACTCAATTAAGGGGACTAATTCACCCCTCCACTTT
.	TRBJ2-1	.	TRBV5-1	CASSLSVPEQFF	TGCGCCAGCAGCTTGTCCGTCCCTGAGCAGTTCTTC
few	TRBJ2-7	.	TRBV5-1	CASSLRTRGNEQYF	TGCGCCAGCAGCTTGAGGACTAGGGGGAACGAGCAGTACTTC
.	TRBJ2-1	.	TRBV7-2	CASSLEWTANEQFF	TGTGCCAGCAGCTTAGAGTGGACAGCAAATGAGCAGTTCTTC
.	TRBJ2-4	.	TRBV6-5	CASSRQVTIQYF	TGTGCCAGCAGCCGACAGGTTACCATTCAGTACTTC
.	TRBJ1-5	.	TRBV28	CASRNQVTRSNQPQHF	TGTGCCAGCAGGAACCAGGTAACAAGGAGCAATCAGCCCCAGCATTTT
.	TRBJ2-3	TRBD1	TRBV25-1	CASSEEQGGTDTQYF	TGTGCCAGCAGTGAGGAACAGGGGGGCACAGATACGCAGTATTTT
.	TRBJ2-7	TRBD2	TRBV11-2	CASSLNGGAYVDEQYF	TGTGCCAGCAGCCTGAACGGGGGGGCTTACGTCGACGAGCAGTACTTC